One and the same sample provided the 9 T cell receptor beta chains below, sequenced in a study of T cell responses to AZD1222 COVID-19 vaccine (dated by TCRdb to the early 2020s). The library came from the immunoSEQ multiplex PCR assay. The clones in this table, taken by TCRdb from immuneACCESS, are in-frame only. Not every clone is retained; where verified, under half of the shortfall comes from an unresolved V gene, and the cause of the rest is unknown. The sample has roughly 120,000 clones on record, 70% to 90% of them singletons. Approximately 1.7% of the sample is in the top ten clones. The time point label for this specimen denotes: baseline before first vaccination. This material consisted of peripheral blood, taken on day 0 of AZD1222 vaccination. The receptor set was obtained from an adult in good health.

This chain links TRBV21-1 with TRBJ1-3; the table names TRBD1, a call not compared with the DNA. TRBV21-1 is a recognized pseudogene. This CDR3 comprises 19 residues. CDR3: CASSSRQGSRSSSGNTIYF. The CDR3 nucleotides are TGTGCCAGCAGCTCCCGACAGGGATCTCGATCGAGCTCTGGAAACACCATATATTTT.

CDR3 loop: CSAAGASTDTQYF. The CDR3 nucleotides are TGCAGCGCCGCAGGGGCTAGCACAGATACGCAGTATTTT. The rearrangement links TRBV29-1 to TRBJ2-3; D possibly corresponds to TRBD1 (6 bases). This CDR3 has 13 residues. V lost 7 bases and J 0 bases, leaving 11 bases between the germline ends. The germline gives CDR1 SQVTM, CDR2 ANQGSEA.

The V gene is TRBV11-3, the J gene TRBJ2-4; 10 bases line up with TRBD2. The germline V gene encodes CDR1 SGHNT and CDR2 YENEEA. This CDR3 region has 18 residues. Unmatched junction bases numbered 9, after V lost 3 bases and J lost 1 base. This chain's CDR3 is CASSLSGRAGGAKNIQYF. The CDR3 coding sequence is TGTGCCAGCAGCTTGAGCGGGAGGGCCGGTGGGGCCAAAAACATTCAGTACTTC.

The chain joins TRBV7-3 to TRBJ1-6; 9 nucleotides align to TRBD1. V was pared by 5 bases and J by 11 bases, with 10 bases of the junction left unmatched. Germline CDR1 SGHTA, CDR2 FQGTGA. The CDR3 covers 15 residues. The CDR3 nucleotides read TGTGCCAGCAGCCGACGCGGGACAGGGCTAGCACCCCTCCACTTT. Protein sequence: CASSRRGTGLAPLHF.

The chain couples TRBV3-1 (or the pseudogene TRBV3-2) to TRBJ1-1, with 9 bases identical to TRBD1. Germline lookup yields CDR1 LGHDT and CDR2 YNNKEL (reference sequence). J lost 4 bases, V lost 0 bases, and 6 bases had no gene match. CDR3 size: 16 residues. The CDR3 region is CASSQEQQGAGTEAFF. The CDR3 coding sequence is TGTGCCAGCAGCCAAGAACAACAGGGGGCCGGCACTGAAGCTTTCTTT.

The genes are TRBV5-1 and TRBJ1-4; no firm D call. The germline CDR1 and CDR2 sequences are SGHRS and YFSETQ. The germline V and J ends were trimmed by 5 bases and 2 bases, with 10 bases remaining between them. The CDR3 contains 14 residues. The CDR3 DNA follows: TGCGCCAGCAGGGCGGGAGTCACTAATGAAAAACTGTTTTTT. It is translated as CASRAGVTNEKLFF.

The chain joins TRBV18 to TRBJ2-2; 12 nucleotides align to TRBD2. Trimming removed 3 bases from V and 4 bases from J; junction bases left unmatched: 6. The germline gives CDR1 KGHSH, CDR2 LQKENI. This CDR3 region has 17 residues. CDR3 amino acids: CASSPSSGGVITGELFF. CDR3 nucleotide sequence: TGTGCCAGCTCACCCTCTAGCGGGGGGGTAATCACCGGGGAGCTGTTTTTT.

This clone came up a few times. The chain has TRBV7-9 and TRBJ1-1, with no clear D. The CDR3 consists of 13 residues. CDR1 and CDR2 (germline): SEHNR, FQNEAQ (reference sequence). Trimming pared 2 bases from V and 7 bases from J, leaving 11 bases between. CDR3 in DNA: TGTGCCAGCAGCTTACTTCAGGCGGATGAAGCTTTCTTT. Encoded protein: CASSLLQADEAFF.

V and J are TRBV5-6 and TRBJ1-2; the D gene is possibly TRBD1 (6 bases). CDR3 length: 14 amino acids. The germline CDR1 and CDR2 sequences are SGHDT and YYEEEE. The V end lost 4 bases, the J end lost 2 bases, and 12 bases lay between the germline ends. CDR3 in amino acids: CASSLGQQNYGYTF. CDR3 bases: TGTGCCAGCAGCCTTGGACAGCAAAACTATGGCTACACCTTC.